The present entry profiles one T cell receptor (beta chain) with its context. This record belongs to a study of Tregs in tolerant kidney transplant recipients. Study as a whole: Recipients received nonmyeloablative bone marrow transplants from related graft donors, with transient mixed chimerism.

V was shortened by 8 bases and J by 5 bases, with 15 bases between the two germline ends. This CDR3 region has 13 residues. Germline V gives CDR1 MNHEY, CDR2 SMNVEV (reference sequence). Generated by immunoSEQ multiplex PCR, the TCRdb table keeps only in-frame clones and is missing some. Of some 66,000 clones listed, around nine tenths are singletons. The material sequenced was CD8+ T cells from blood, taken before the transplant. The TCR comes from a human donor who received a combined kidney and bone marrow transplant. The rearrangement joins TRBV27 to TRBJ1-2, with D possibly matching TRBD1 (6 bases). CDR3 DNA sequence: TGTGCCAGCGGCCCTACAGGGCAGTATGGCTACACCTTC. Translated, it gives CASGPTGQYGYTF.